The clone carrying this T cell receptor beta chain was observed at least ten times. Germline V gives CDR1 LNHNV, CDR2 YYDKDF (reference sequence). This CDR3 is built from 12 residues. The V gene lost 8 bases and the J gene lost 6 bases, with 8 bases spanning the gap. MiXCR, run by TCRdb on the reads, gives a single entry per CDR3 protein. In the table there are approximately 490,000 distinct CDR3 sequences, roughly 12% of which are singletons. The source of the sample is a study of T cell repertoires in cytomegalovirus infection. The sequence was obtained from a human donor in good health (CMV status not recorded). Some clones in this sample may be carry-over from other donors' samples. The sequencing sample was made of PBMCs. The chain recombines TRBV15 with TRBJ1-6; D may be TRBD1 (5 bases). CDR3 amino acids: CATGGLNSPLHF. The CDR3 bases are TGTGCCACCGGGGGTCTTAATTCACCCCTCCACTTT.